The 20 T cell receptor beta chains listed next were all sequenced from one sample in a study of beta chain features in type 1 diabetes. The whole isolated RNA underwent reverse transcription, so sequencing captured expressed TCRB transcripts. Produced via immunoSEQ multiplex PCR; TCRdb's table is partial and in-frame only. Of over 700,000 clones detected, roughly a sixth appear once; the ten largest clones hold 0.02% to 0.025%. The specimen sequenced was naive CD4+ T cells from blood. The receptors were sampled from a woman aged 18-29 years in good health.

This clone was found a few times. The genes are TRBV7-9 and TRBJ2-3; possible D gene TRBD1, 6 bases. CDR1 SEHNR and CDR2 FQNEAQ come from the germline V gene (reference sequence). The V end lost 3 bases, the J end lost 6 bases, and 13 bases lay between the germline ends. The CDR3 consists of 14 residues. As DNA, the CDR3 is TGTGCCAGCAGCTTCCACAGGGATATGGATACGCAGTATTTT. Translating gives CASSFHRDMDTQYF. The whole variable domain, remainder taken from reference TRBV7-9 and TRBJ2-3, is DTGVSQNPRHKITKRGQNVTFRCDPISEHNRLYWYRQTLGQGPEFLTYFQNEAQLEKSRLLSDRFSAERPKGSFSTLEIQRTEQGDSAMYLCASSFHRDMDTQYFGPGTRLTVL.

This clone has more than one count but fewer than ten. The same CDR3 also results from other DNA sequences found in this sample. This rearrangement joins TRBV5-1 to TRBJ2-3; TRBD1 aligns across 9 bases. With 3 bases clipped from V and 3 bases from J, the junction kept 2 bases outside the gene matches. CDR1 SGHRS and CDR2 YFSETQ come from the germline V gene. The CDR3 spans 14 residues. Here the CDR3 DNA reads TGCGCCAGCAGCTCCGGGACAGGGACAGATACGCAGTATTTT. Translation: CASSSGTGTDTQYF.

Points on this clone: One end of the junction fails to match germline, which may point to a read error. This sequence joins TRBV6-5 and TRBJ2-1; a possible D gene is TRBD2 (5 bases). Germline loops: CDR1 MNHEY, CDR2 SVGAGI. This CDR3 comprises 11 residues. The CDR3 is CASSNGEDWLF. CDR3 DNA sequence: TGTGCCAGCAGTAACGGGGAAGACTGGCTCTTC.

V is TRBV15 and J is TRBJ1-1; D unclear. The germline gives CDR1 LNHNV, CDR2 YYDKDF (reference sequence). The CDR3 is 16 residues long. The germline V and J ends were trimmed by 6 bases and 6 bases, with 23 bases remaining between them. CDR3 coding DNA: TGTGCCACCAGGGCGAAATATTCCGTTCGTATCTCTGAAGCTTTCTTT. Amino acids: CATRAKYSVRISEAFF.

This chain joins TRBV7-2 and TRBJ1-3, with 9 nucleotides matching TRBD1. The CDR3 totals 16 residues. The J segment lost 1 base and the V segment lost 5 bases, leaving 6 bases of the junction unmatched. CDR1 is SGHTA and CDR2 is FQGNSA in the germline V gene. CDR3 sequence (DNA): TGTGCCAGCAGCATCGGCGGGACAGGGTCTGGAAACACCATATATTTT. Encoded protein: CASSIGGTGSGNTIYF.

Here the CDR3 reads CASSIRGGSAEQFF. The CDR3 region has the DNA TGTGCCAGTAGTATAAGGGGCGGGAGTGCTGAGCAGTTCTTC. The chain links TRBV19 to TRBJ2-1, with 7 positions matching TRBD2. The CDR3 sequence is 14 residues long. The V gene's germline CDR1 is LNHDA and CDR2 SQIVND (reference sequence). The trim removed 2 bases at V and 9 bases at J, leaving 7 bases unmatched.

The CDR3 loop reads CASSYKARPIHTIYF. The CDR3 DNA follows: TGTGCCAGCAGTTACAAAGCCCGTCCGATCCACACCATATATTTT. The J gene is TRBJ1-3, the V gene TRBV6-5; no firm D call. Germline V gene data show CDR1 as MNHEY and CDR2 as SVGAGI. This CDR3 contains 15 residues. With 2 bases removed from V and 8 bases from J, the gap between germline ends came to 16 bases.

The sample holds a few counts of this clone. This chain uses TRBV10-3 with TRBJ2-7; D is tentatively TRBD1 or TRBD2 (5 bases each). Per germline, CDR1 ENHRY and CDR2 SYGVKD. The CDR3 extends over 14 amino acids. V lost 4 bases, J lost 5 bases, and 15 bases lay in between. The CDR3 region is CAISGGTVGDEQYF. The DNA for the CDR3 is TGTGCCATCAGTGGGGGGACGGTCGGGGACGAGCAGTACTTC.

The chain is built from TRBV7-2 and TRBJ2-7; D gene unclear. The V gene's germline CDR1 is SGHTA and CDR2 FQGNSA. Trimming shortened V by 5 bases and J by 1 base, and 12 bases separated the two germline ends. The CDR3 totals 14 residues. The DNA of the CDR3 is TGTGCCAGCAGCCGGAGTCCGGGTTCCTACGAGCAGTACTTC. This gives the protein CASSRSPGSYEQYF.

This clone came up a few times. Other DNA sequences in the sample encode the same CDR3. This chain uses TRBV5-1 with TRBJ2-3, with 7 bases fitting TRBD2. The germline gives CDR1 SGHRS, CDR2 YFSETQ. The CDR3 contains 14 residues. With 4 bases clipped from V and 2 bases from J, the junction kept 4 bases outside the gene matches. CDR3 region: CASSPGLSTDTQYF. Written as DNA, the CDR3 is TGCGCCAGCAGCCCGGGACTATCCACAGATACGCAGTATTTT. Supplemented by reference TRBV5-1 and TRBJ2-3, the full variable domain reads KAGVTQTPRYLIKTRGQQVTLSCSPISGHRSVSWYQQTPGQGLQFLFEYFSETQRNKGNFPGRFSGRQFSNSRSEMNVSTLELGDSALYLCASSPGLSTDTQYFGPGTRLTVL.

This clone was counted a few times. V is TRBV5-4 and J is TRBJ2-7, with D possibly matching TRBD2 (6 bases). V was pared by 4 bases and J by 7 bases, with 15 bases between. The CDR3 loop spans 13 amino acids. From germline, CDR1 is SGHNT and CDR2 YYREEE (reference sequence). CDR3 in amino acids: CASSRDSWNEQYF. As DNA, the CDR3 is TGTGCCAGCAGCCGGGACTCCTGGAATGAGCAGTACTTC.

V is TRBV6-6 and J is TRBJ2-1; D ambiguous. CDR3 length: 14 residues. With 2 bases removed from V and 1 base from J, the gap between germline ends came to 6 bases. The germline V gene encodes CDR1 MNHNY and CDR2 SVGAGI (reference sequence). The CDR3 region has the DNA TGTGCCAGCAGTTACCAGCCTTCCTACAATGAGCAGTTCTTC. Translated, it gives CASSYQPSYNEQFF.

This clone has just a few counts. The chain employs TRBV7-9 and TRBJ2-5, with a weak D call TRBD1 (5 bases). The CDR3 sequence is 14 residues long. The V gene's germline CDR1 is SEHNR and CDR2 FQNEAQ (reference sequence). The V end lost 1 base, the J end lost 5 bases, and 11 bases lay between the germline ends. The CDR3 loop reads CASSLVGQGETQYF. The CDR3, as DNA: TGTGCCAGCAGCTTAGTTGGCCAGGGCGAGACCCAGTACTTC.

V gene TRBV5-8 combines with J gene TRBJ2-5; D gene ambiguous. The CDR3 is 14 residues long. The V and J ends lost 0 bases and 4 bases respectively, with 10 bases between them. CDR1 and CDR2 from the germline V gene are SGHTS and YDEGEE. CDR3 region: CASSLGLGRETQYF. The DNA of the CDR3 is TGTGCCAGCAGCTTGGGATTGGGCAGAGAGACCCAGTACTTC.

The CDR3 region is CASSIGQGRVNEQFF. CDR3 in DNA: TGTGCCAGTAGTATTGGTCAGGGCAGGGTCAATGAGCAGTTCTTC. The rearrangement joins TRBV19 to TRBJ2-1; possibly TRBD1 for D (5 bases). Germline-derived CDR1 and CDR2 are LNHDA and SQIVND (reference sequence). V was cut by 3 bases and J by 6 bases, with 15 bases left in between. This CDR3 is built from 15 residues.

The J gene is TRBJ2-2, the V gene TRBV7-9, with D unclear. With 0 bases removed from V and 2 bases from J, the gap between germline ends came to 7 bases. The CDR3 has 15 amino acids. Germline assignment: CDR1 SEHNR and CDR2 FQNEAQ (reference sequence). The CDR3 DNA follows: TGTGCCAGCAGCTTAGCCCAATTCAACACCGGGGAGCTGTTTTTT. Translated, it gives CASSLAQFNTGELFF.

This clone was seen a handful of times. The chain combines TRBV9 with TRBJ2-2; D is possibly TRBD1 or TRBD2 (5 bases each). The CDR3 is 16 amino acids. Germline assignment: CDR1 SGDLS and CDR2 YYNGEE. Trimming took off 2 bases at V and 0 bases at J, with 11 bases between the two ends. Here the CDR3 DNA reads TGTGCCAGCAGCGTGCTTGGGACGGCGAACACCGGGGAGCTGTTTTTT. It specifies CASSVLGTANTGELFF.

This chain links TRBV28 with TRBJ2-1; 8 bases line up with TRBD2. CDR1 and CDR2 from the germline V gene are MDHEN and SYDVKM. J lost 6 bases, V lost 11 bases, and 3 bases had no gene match. The CDR3 consists of 11 residues. CDR3 protein: CASGGFNEQFF. In nucleotides, the CDR3 is TGTGCCTCGGGGGGGTTCAATGAGCAGTTCTTC.

This clone showed up just a few times. J is TRBJ2-3 and V is TRBV4-3; D gene ambiguous. Trimming took off 0 bases at V and 11 bases at J, with 18 bases between the two ends. Germline CDR1 and CDR2: LGHNA and YSLEER. This CDR3 is built from 15 residues. CDR3 protein: CASSQDSGRRPGQYF. CDR3 DNA: TGCGCCAGCAGCCAAGATTCAGGACGGCGACCGGGGCAGTATTTT.

There are a few counts of this clone. V and J are TRBV6-6 and TRBJ1-1, with D unclear. The length of the CDR3 is 14 residues. The V gene's germline CDR1 is MNHNY and CDR2 SVGAGI (reference sequence). V lost 2 bases and J lost 4, with 11 bases in between. CDR3 loop: CASSYSRERTEAFF. The CDR3 nucleotides are TGTGCCAGCAGTTACAGTAGGGAACGCACTGAAGCTTTCTTT.